This T cell receptor (beta chain) was recorded in a study of control samples from healthy donors and cancer patients. Using immunoSEQ multiplex PCR, the repertoire was profiled, and TCRdb retains in-frame clones only, with some absent. The sample lists around 140,000 clones, 80% to 95% occurring once. The germline V gene has CDR1 SGHTA and CDR2 FQGNSA. The V end lost 2 bases, the J end lost 0 bases, and 4 bases lay between the germline ends. The CDR3 totals 13 residues. The TCR was taken from a man aged 18 to 30 in good health. The sequenced material came from blood. V gene TRBV7-2 combines with J gene TRBJ1-1; no clear D gene. Here the CDR3 reads CASSLTLNTEAFF. The CDR3 nucleotides are TGTGCCAGCAGCTTAACCCTGAACACTGAAGCTTTCTTT.